The TCR beta chain described here comes from a study of technical replicates of blood from several donors. TCRdb's copy holds only in-frame clones and misses some; the assay was immunoSEQ multiplex PCR. The sample carries approximately 80,000 clones, around 90% recorded once. Trimming pared 3 bases from V and 1 base from J, leaving 7 bases between. In germline, CDR1 is LNHNV, CDR2 YYDKDF (reference sequence). This CDR3 comprises 14 residues. Sequencing was done on a sample of T cells isolated from PBMCs. The sequence came from a human donor in good health. The gene calls are TRBV15 and TRBJ1-3; the D gene is possibly TRBD1 (5 bases). The CDR3 DNA reads as TGTGCCACCAGCAGGGGGACTTCTGGAAACACCATATATTTT. Translated, it gives CATSRGTSGNTIYF.